This entry describes one T cell receptor (beta chain). The data belong to a study of T cell changes during pregnancy in multiple sclerosis. Profiled with immunoSEQ multiplex PCR; TCRdb holds only in-frame clones, not every one. The sample records just under 80,000 clones, 80% to 95% being singletons. CDR1 is KGHSH and CDR2 is LQKENI in the germline V gene. The CDR3 extends over 14 amino acids. V gave up 0 bases and J gave up 4 bases, with 9 bases separating them. The chain combines TRBV18 with TRBJ1-2, with D unclear. This sequence originates from a female donor in good health, enrolled as a control in a pregnancy study. The sequenced sample was peripheral blood, obtained in the second trimester of pregnancy. The CDR3 loop is CASSPPAGSYGYTF. DNA of the CDR3: TGTGCCAGCTCACCACCGGCAGGCAGCTATGGCTACACCTTC.